Here is one TCR beta chain with its context. Its antigen is as yet unknown. PCR used 60 Vbeta primers and 13 Jbeta primers. Here immunoSEQ multiplex PCR was the method, and the copy in TCRdb shows in-frame clones only, minus some. The sample has about 160,000 clones, roughly 80% seen once. The data belong to a study of cytomegalovirus exposure and HLA in healthy donors. Overall study context: Findings of an earlier analysis included about 120 million unique TCR beta sequences from 190 million or so T cells. The study's findings and limits: Researchers counted some 150 TCR beta chains as cytomegalovirus-associated.

The germline V gene has CDR1 LGHNA and CDR2 YSLEER. V lost 0 bases and J lost 5, with 11 bases in between. This CDR3 comprises 14 residues. The specimen sequenced was PBMCs. The receptor was isolated from a male donor in good health and CMV-seropositive. J is TRBJ2-7 and V is TRBV4-3, with a weak D call TRBD2 (6 bases). The CDR3 DNA reads TGCGCCAGCAGCCAAGAGGGACTCCCACACGAGCAGTACTTC. Translating gives CASSQEGLPHEQYF.